This entry features one T cell receptor beta chain sequence. Its specificity is not known. The data were obtained in a study of prognosis after radiotherapy for stage I lung cancer. The study, taken as a whole, reports: Once stereotactic body radiation therapy had been given, unique TCR clone counts fell, with a median of approximately 10,000 versus 7,000.

From germline, CDR1 is SGHRS and CDR2 YFSETQ. This CDR3 contains 16 residues. V shed 4 bases, J shed 1 base, and the junction held 7 bases outside the gene matches. TCR beta CDR3 was amplified from genomic DNA by two-round multiplex PCR. Every TRBV and TRBJ gene had its own specific primer in first-round PCR. TCRdb re-derived calls from the multiplex PCR reads in MiXCR, one entry per CDR3 protein. The table has some 8,500 distinct CDR3 sequences, less than 65% seen once. Node negativity on CT and PET/CT was present in all patients, alongside an absence of prior chemotherapy, radiotherapy or other malignancies. Peripheral blood was collected in volumes of 5.5 to 7.5 milliliters at each of two time points.

V and J are TRBV5-1 and TRBJ2-2; 7 positions agree with TRBD1. Sample: PBMCs, taken before or after stereotactic body radiation therapy (not recorded which). This receptor was taken from a donor of 50 years or more with non-small cell lung cancer. The CDR3 protein is CASSRTGTVNTGELFF. DNA for the CDR3: TGCGCCAGCAGCCGAACCGGGACAGTGAACACCGGGGAGCTGTTTTTT.